This T cell receptor beta chain was profiled in a study of CD8+ T cells in alopecia areata. General study points: A great number of expanded lesional clones endured in scalp and blood during tofacitinib. Higher clonality than in normal scalp was seen in lesional scalp, especially alopecia totalis/universalis. For patients receiving tofacitinib, scalp clonality and expanded CD8+ clones among the top 100 significantly decreased.

Trimming left V 8 bases short and J 4 bases short, with 11 bases between. The CDR3 spans 13 residues. Germline V gene lookup returns CDR1 MNHEY and CDR2 SVGAGI. As regards this clone: Its antigen is unidentified.

Treatment reported: oral pan-JAK inhibitor, 5-10 mg twice daily. Sorting from PBMCs produced CD4+ and CD8+ T cells. In each case, RNA was isolated and then reverse transcribed into cDNA as the sequencing template. Repertoires were generated with immunoSEQ multiplex PCR, while TCRdb's copy carries only in-frame clones and drops some. In the table there are 150,000 to 200,000 clones, around 60% of which are singletons. The clonotype was recovered from a human donor with alopecia areata. J is TRBJ1-4 and V is TRBV6-5; D gene unclear. The input for sequencing was CD4+ T cells sorted from blood, taken around week 50, from a patient treated with tofacitinib. For the CDR3, the DNA is TGTGCCAGCCGAGGTCGGGTTAATGAAAAACTGTTTTTT. Its protein product is CASRGRVNEKLFF.